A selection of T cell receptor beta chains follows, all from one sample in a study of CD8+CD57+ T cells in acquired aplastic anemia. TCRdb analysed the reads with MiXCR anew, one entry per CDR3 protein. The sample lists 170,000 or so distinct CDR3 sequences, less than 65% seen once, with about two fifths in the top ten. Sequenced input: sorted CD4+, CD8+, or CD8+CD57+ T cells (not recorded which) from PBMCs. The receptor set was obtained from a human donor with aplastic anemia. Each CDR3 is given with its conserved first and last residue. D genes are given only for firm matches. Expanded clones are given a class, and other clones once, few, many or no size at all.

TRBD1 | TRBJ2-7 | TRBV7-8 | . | TGTGCCAGCAGCTATGCAGGGGGCTACGAGCAGTACTTC | CASSYAGGYEQYF
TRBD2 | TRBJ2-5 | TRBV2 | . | TGTGCCAGCCTTCATAGCGGGACATGGTCTCAGACCCAGTACTTC | CASLHSGTWSQTQYF
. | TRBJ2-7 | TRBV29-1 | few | TGCAGCGTAAAGGACGGCTACGAGCAGTACTTC | CSVKDGYEQYF
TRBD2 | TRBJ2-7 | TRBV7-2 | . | TGTGCCAGCAGCTTCATGCGGGAGGGGTCCTACGAGCAGTACTTC | CASSFMREGSYEQYF
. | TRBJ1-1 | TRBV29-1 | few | TGCAGCGTTGAAGGAGTTGACGGACAGCTAGCAGCTTTCTTT | CSVEGVDGQLAAFF
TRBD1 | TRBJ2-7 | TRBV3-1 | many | TGTGCCAGCAGCCAAGCGAGGGACAGGACCTACGAGCAGTACTTC | CASSQARDRTYEQYF
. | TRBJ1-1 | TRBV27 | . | TGTGCCAGCAGCTCGGGACATCTGAACACTGAAGCTTTCTTT | CASSSGHLNTEAFF
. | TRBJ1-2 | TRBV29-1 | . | TGCAGCGCCTATCTAGGTGGACAGTCCTATGGAGCCTACCGAGGCTACACCTTC | CSAYLGGQSYGAYRGYTF
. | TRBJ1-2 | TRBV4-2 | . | TGTGCCAGCAGCCAAGGACGGGGGGCCAGCTCCGATGGCTACACCTTC | CASSQGRGASSDGYTF
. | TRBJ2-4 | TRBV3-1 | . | TGTGCCAGCAGCCTAGGGGGGGGGAGAAACATTCAGTACTTC | CASSLGGGRNIQYF
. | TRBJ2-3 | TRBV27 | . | TGTGCCAGCAGTGTCCGGGACCGGAGCACAGATACGCAGTATTTT | CASSVRDRSTDTQYF
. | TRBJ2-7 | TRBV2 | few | TGCGCCAGCAGTGACGACACATCCTACGAGCAGTACTTC | CASSDDTSYEQYF
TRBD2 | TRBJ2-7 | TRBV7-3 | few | TGTGCCAGCAGCTTAATGCCAGCGGGGGAGGACTACGAGCAGTACTTC | CASSLMPAGEDYEQYF
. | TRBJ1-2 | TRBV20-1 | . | TGCAGTGCCCCGACCTCGACAGCAAACTATGGCTACACCTTC | CSAPTSTANYGYTF
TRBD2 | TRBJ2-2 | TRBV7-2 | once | TGTGCCAGCAGCTTCCCTGAGGCGCGGGGGAGCACCGGGGAGCTGTTTTTT | CASSFPEARGSTGELFF
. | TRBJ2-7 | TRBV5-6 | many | TGTGCCAGCAGCTTGGGCCAGAGCTACGAGCAGTACTTC | CASSLGQSYEQYF
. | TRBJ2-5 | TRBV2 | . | TGTGCCATCACGGGTCGGGAGACCCAGTACTTC | CAITGRETQYF
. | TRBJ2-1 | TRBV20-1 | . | TGCAGTGCTCCGAAGGGGACGATCAATGAGCAGTTCTTC | CSAPKGTINEQFF
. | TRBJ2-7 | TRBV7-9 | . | TGTGCCAGCAGTTCCGCGACTTGGAGGCAGTACTTC | CASSSATWRQYF
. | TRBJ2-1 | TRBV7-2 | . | TGTGCCAGCAGCTTATTTGGATCTTACAATGAGCAGTTCTTC | CASSLFGSYNEQFF
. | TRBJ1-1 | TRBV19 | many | TGTGCCAGTAGCCTCACAGTGAACACTGAAGCTTTCTTT | CASSLTVNTEAFF
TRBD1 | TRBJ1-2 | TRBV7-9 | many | TGTGCCAGCAGCTCGGGACAGGGAAGCGACTATGGCTACACCTTC | CASSSGQGSDYGYTF
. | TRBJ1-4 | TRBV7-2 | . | TGTGCCAGCAGCTTAGGGACAGCAGAAAAACTGTTTTTT | CASSLGTAEKLFF
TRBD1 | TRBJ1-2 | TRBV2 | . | TGTGCCAGCAGTCCCACGGGACAGCACTATGGCTACACCTTC | CASSPTGQHYGYTF
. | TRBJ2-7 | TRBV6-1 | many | TGTGCCAGCAGTGAAGCGGGTGGTTCCTCCTACGAGCAGTACTTC | CASSEAGGSSYEQYF
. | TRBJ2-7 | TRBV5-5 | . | TGTGCCAGCAGCTTGGTTTTCGGTTCCTACGAGCAGTACTTC | CASSLVFGSYEQYF
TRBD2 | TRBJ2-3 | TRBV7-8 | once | TGTGCCAGCAGCTTAGACGGGGGGTATACGCAGTATTTT | CASSLDGGYTQYF
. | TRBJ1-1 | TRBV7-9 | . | TGTGCCAGCAGCTTCCCAGGGAGCACTGAAGCTTTCTTT | CASSFPGSTEAFF
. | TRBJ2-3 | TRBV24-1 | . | TGTGCCACCAGTGACAGGGGAAATACGCAGTATTTT | CATSDRGNTQYF
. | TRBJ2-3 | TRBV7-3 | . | TGTGCCAGCAGCACCATCCCCCGAGATACGCAGTATTTT | CASSTIPRDTQYF
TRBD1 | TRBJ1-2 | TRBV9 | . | TGTGCCAGCAGCGTAGCTGGGACAGCTTATGGCTACACCTTC | CASSVAGTAYGYTF
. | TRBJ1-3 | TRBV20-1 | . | TGCAGTGCTAGAGATAACATTGGAAACACCATATATTTT | CSARDNIGNTIYF
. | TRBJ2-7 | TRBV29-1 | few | TGCAGCGTTGAACTGCGACAGACAAGCTCCTACGAGCAGTACTTC | CSVELRQTSSYEQYF
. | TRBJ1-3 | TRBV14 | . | TGTGCCAGCAGCCAAGGAGTTCTTACCTCTGGAAACACCATATATTTT | CASSQGVLTSGNTIYF
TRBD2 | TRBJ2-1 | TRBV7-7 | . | TGTGCTAGCAGCTTAGGTGCTCTTGGACTAGCGGGGCACAATGAGCAGTTCTTC | CASSLGALGLAGHNEQFF